This entry describes one TCR beta chain. Its antigen is not identified. This entry comes from a study of siplizumab effects on memory and regulatory T cells. Findings and caveats of the study: Memory cells seemed less diverse than naive T cells, which also seemed major contributors to the alloresponse. Among alloreactive clones, only a minor fraction mapped to unstimulated subsets.

The CDR3 runs 16 residues. The V gene lost 2 bases and the J gene lost 6 bases, with 17 bases spanning the gap. Germline assignment: CDR1 ENHRY and CDR2 SYGVKD. Profiling relied on immunoSEQ multiplex PCR, and the TCRdb table lists in-frame clones only, not all of them. The table has over 100,000 clones, about 90% seen once. The rearrangement links TRBV10-3 to TRBJ1-5, with D perhaps TRBD1 (5 bases). The sequenced sample was Tregs sorted from blood. The clonotype was recovered from a human donor in good health. In DNA form, the CDR3 reads TGTGCCATCAGTGAGAACGCAGGTGGGGCTCCTCAGCCCCAGCATTTT. Protein sequence: CAISENAGGAPQPQHF.